This T cell receptor (beta chain) was identified in a study of OX40 agonist ivuxolimab in advanced cancers. Study summary: Having had anti-PD-1, anti-PD-L1 or anti-CTLA-4 therapy before was allowed, and approximately 40% had some. Partial responses were recorded for three patients, including one with hepatocellular carcinoma and two with cutaneous melanoma.

Clones were read by immunoSEQ multiplex PCR, and TCRdb kept only the in-frame ones, dropping some. The repertoire includes 80,000 to 100,000 clones, approximately 88% of them detected once, and roughly 0.5% sits in the top ten. Germline V CDR1 and CDR2: LNHNV, YYDKDF (reference sequence). This CDR3 contains 14 residues. V trimming: 5 bases; J trimming: 7 bases; junction bases outside the gene matches: 2. This sequence was found in an adult with an advanced solid tumor such as melanoma, head and neck, liver or kidney cancer. Sequencing used CD4+ or CD8+ T cells sorted from blood, obtained in a trial of the OX40 agonist ivuxolimab. This chain joins TRBV15 and TRBJ1-6, with 10 bases matching TRBD1. Written as DNA, the CDR3 is TGTGCCACCAGCCGGGACAGGGGCAATTCACCCCTCCACTTT. Its translation is CATSRDRGNSPLHF.